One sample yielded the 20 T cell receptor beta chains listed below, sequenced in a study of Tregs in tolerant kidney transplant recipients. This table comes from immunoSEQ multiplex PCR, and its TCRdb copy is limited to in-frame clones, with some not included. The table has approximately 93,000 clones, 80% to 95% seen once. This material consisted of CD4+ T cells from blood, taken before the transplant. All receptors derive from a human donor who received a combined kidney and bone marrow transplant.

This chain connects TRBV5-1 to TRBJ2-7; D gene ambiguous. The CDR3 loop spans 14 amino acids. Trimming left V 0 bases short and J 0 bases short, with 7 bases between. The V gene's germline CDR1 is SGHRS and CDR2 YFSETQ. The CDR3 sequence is CASSLAGSSYEQYF. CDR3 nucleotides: TGCGCCAGCAGCTTGGCAGGCAGCTCCTACGAGCAGTACTTC.

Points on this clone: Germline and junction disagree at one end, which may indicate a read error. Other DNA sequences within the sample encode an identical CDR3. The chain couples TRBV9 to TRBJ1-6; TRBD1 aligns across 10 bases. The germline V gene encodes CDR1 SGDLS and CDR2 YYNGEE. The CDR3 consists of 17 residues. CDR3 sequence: CASSRGQGRSYNSPLHF. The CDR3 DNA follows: TGTGCCAGCAGCCGGGGACAGGGGAGGTCCTATAATTCCCCCCTCCACTTT.

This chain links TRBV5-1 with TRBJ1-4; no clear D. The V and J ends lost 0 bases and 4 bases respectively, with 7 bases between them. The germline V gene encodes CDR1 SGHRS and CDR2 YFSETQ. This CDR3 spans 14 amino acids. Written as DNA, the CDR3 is TGCGCCAGCAGCTTGGTCGGTGGTAATGAAAAACTGTTTTTT. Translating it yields CASSLVGGNEKLFF.

In nucleotides, the CDR3 is TGTGCCAGCAGTTCGGGGTATAATCAGCCCCAGCATTTT. This gives the protein CASSSGYNQPQHF. This chain links TRBV27 with TRBJ1-5; D is uncertain. V was trimmed by 4 bases and J by 4 bases, leaving 8 bases between them. Germline lookup yields CDR1 MNHEY and CDR2 SMNVEV (reference sequence). This CDR3 is 13 amino acids long.

The CDR3 coding sequence is TGCGCCAGCAGCCAGGAGGGGCGCCGGGAGCAGTTCTTC. This encodes CASSQEGRREQFF. The chain joins TRBV4-3 to TRBJ2-1; tentatively, D is TRBD2 (6 bases). Deletions cut 3 bases from V and 10 bases from J, with 13 bases between. This CDR3 is 13 amino acids long. Germline assignment: CDR1 LGHNA and CDR2 YSLEER.

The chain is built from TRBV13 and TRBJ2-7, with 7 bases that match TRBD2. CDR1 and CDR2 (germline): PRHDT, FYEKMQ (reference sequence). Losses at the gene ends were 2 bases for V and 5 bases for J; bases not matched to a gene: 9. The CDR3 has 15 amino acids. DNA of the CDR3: TGTGCCAGCAGCTTATCAGCGGGGCGGGGGAACGAGCAGTACTTC. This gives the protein CASSLSAGRGNEQYF.

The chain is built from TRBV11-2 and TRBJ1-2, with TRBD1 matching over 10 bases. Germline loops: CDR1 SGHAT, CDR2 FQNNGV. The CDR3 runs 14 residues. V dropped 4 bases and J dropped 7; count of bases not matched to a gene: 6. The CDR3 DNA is TGTGCCAGCAGCTCCGGACAGGGGGACGGTGGCTACACCTTC. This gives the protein CASSSGQGDGGYTF. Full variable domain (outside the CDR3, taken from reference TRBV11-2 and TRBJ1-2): EAGVAQSPRYKIIEKRQSVAFWCNPISGHATLYWYQQILGQGPKLLIQFQNNGVVDDSQLPKDRFSAERLKGVDSTLKIQPAKLEDSAVYLCASSSGQGDGGYTFGSGTRLTVV.

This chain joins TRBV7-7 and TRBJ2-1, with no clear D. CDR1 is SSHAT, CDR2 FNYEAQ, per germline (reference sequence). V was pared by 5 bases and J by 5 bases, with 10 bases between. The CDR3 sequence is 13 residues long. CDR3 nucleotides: TGTGCCAGCAGCCCGAACCGGGACAATGAGCAGTTCTTC. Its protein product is CASSPNRDNEQFF.

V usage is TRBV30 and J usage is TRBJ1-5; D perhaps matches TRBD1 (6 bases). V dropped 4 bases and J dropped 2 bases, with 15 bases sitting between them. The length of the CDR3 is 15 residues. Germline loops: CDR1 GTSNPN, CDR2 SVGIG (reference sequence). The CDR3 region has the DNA TGTGCCTGGATGCCCAGGGGTGAACGCAATCAGCCCCAGCATTTT. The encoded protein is CAWMPRGERNQPQHF. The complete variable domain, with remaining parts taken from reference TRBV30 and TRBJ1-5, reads SQTIHQWPATLVQPVGSPLSLECTVEGTSNPNLYWYRQAAGRGLQLLFYSVGIGQISSEVPQNLSASRPQDRQFILSSKKLLLSDSGFYLCAWMPRGERNQPQHFGDGTRLSIL.

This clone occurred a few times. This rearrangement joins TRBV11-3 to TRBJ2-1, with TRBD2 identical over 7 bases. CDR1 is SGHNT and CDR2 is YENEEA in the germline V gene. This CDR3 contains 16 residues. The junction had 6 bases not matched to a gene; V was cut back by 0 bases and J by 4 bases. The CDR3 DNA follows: TGTGCCAGCAGCTTAGATGGACCGGGGGGATACAATGAGCAGTTCTTC. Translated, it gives CASSLDGPGGYNEQFF.

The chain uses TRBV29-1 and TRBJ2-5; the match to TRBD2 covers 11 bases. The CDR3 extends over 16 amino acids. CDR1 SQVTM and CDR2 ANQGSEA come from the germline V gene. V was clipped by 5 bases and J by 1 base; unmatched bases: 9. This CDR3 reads CSVIPGLAAFQETQYF. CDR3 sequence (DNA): TGCAGCGTTATACCGGGACTAGCGGCTTTCCAAGAGACCCAGTACTTC.

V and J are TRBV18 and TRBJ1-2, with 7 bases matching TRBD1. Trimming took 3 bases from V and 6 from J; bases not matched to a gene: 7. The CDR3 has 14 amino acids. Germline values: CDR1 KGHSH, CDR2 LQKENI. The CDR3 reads CASSPRDRDHGYTF. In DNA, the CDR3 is TGTGCCAGCTCACCGCGAGACAGGGACCATGGCTACACCTTC.

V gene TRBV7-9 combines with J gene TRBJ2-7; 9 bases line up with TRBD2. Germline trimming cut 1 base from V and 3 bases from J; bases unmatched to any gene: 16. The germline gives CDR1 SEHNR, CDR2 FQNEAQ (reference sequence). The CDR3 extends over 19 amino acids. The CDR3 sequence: CASSLVGPKPGTSSYEQYF. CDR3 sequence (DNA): TGTGCCAGCAGCTTAGTAGGTCCAAAACCCGGGACTAGCAGCTACGAGCAGTACTTC.

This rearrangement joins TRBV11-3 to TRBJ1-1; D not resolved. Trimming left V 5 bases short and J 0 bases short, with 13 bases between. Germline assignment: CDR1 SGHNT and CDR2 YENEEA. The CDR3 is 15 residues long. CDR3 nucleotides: TGTGCCAGCAGCAAGCGCTCTCTGTTGAACACTGAAGCTTTCTTT. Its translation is CASSKRSLLNTEAFF.

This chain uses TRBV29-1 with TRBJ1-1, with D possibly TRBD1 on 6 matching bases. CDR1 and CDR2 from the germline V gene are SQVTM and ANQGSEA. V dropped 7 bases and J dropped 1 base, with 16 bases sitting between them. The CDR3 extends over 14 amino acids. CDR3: CSGVAGTRNTEAFF. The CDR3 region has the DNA TGCAGCGGAGTCGCCGGGACACGGAACACTGAAGCTTTCTTT.

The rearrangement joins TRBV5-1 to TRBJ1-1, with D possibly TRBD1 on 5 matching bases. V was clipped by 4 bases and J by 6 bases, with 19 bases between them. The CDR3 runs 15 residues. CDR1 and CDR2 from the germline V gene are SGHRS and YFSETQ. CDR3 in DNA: TGCGCCAGCAGCCCGAGGGCAGGGAGGAAGGCTGAAGCTTTCTTT. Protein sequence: CASSPRAGRKAEAFF.

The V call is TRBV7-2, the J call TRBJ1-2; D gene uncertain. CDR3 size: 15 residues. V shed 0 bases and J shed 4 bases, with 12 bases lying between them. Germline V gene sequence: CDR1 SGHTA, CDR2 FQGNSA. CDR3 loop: CASSLAGGTLYGYTF. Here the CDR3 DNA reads TGTGCCAGCAGCTTAGCCGGCGGAACCCTCTATGGCTACACCTTC.

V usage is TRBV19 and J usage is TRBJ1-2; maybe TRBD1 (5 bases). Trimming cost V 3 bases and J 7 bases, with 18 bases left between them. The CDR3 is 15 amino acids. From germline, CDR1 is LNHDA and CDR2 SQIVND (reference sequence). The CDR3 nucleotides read TGTGCCAGTAGTATTCAGGGAAATAGGGGCTCTGGCTACACCTTC. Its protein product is CASSIQGNRGSGYTF.

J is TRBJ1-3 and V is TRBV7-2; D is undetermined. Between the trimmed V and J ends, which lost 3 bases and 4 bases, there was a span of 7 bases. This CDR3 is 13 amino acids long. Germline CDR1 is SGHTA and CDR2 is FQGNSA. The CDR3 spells CASSFYSGNTIYF. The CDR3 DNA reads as TGTGCCAGCAGCTTCTACTCCGGAAACACCATATATTTT.

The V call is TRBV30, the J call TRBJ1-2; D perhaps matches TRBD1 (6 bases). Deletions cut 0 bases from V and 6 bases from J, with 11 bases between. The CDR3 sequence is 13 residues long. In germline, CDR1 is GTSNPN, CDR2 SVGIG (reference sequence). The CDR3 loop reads CAWSVAGDNGYTF. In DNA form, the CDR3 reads TGTGCCTGGAGTGTCGCAGGGGATAATGGCTACACCTTC.